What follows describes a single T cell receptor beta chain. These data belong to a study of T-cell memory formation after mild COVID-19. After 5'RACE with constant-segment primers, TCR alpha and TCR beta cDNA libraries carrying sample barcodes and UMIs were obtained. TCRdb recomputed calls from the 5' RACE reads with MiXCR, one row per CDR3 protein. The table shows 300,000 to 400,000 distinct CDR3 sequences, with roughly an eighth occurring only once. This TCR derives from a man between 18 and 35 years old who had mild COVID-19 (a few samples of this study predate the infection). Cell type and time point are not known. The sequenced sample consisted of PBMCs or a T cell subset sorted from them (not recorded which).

Here the CDR3 DNA reads TGTGCCAGCAGCAACAGGGATGGAGAGACCCAGTACTTC. It encodes CASSNRDGETQYF. The V and J genes are TRBV13 and TRBJ2-5, with D perhaps matching TRBD1 (6 bases). This CDR3 is 13 amino acids long. The V end was cut by 5 bases, the J end by 4 bases, with 11 bases between. Germline V lookup: CDR1 PRHDT, CDR2 FYEKMQ (reference sequence).